The text below deals with one T cell receptor beta chain. The sample belongs to a study of T cell changes during pregnancy in multiple sclerosis. The assay was immunoSEQ multiplex PCR, and TCRdb's table has in-frame clones only and misses some. The sample consists of some 120,000 clones, roughly 90% of them appearing once. The CDR3 loop spans 14 amino acids. V was pared by 0 bases and J by 3 bases, with 8 bases between. Germline lookup yields CDR1 SGHDT and CDR2 YYEEEE. The chain employs TRBV5-6 and TRBJ2-3, with a possible D match to TRBD2 (6 bases). The material sequenced was peripheral blood, taken in the third trimester of pregnancy. The sequence derives from a female donor with multiple sclerosis, enrolled in a pregnancy study. The CDR3: CASSLGGRTDTQYF. The CDR3 DNA sequence: TGTGCCAGCAGCTTGGGGGGGAGGACAGATACGCAGTATTTT.